The clone carrying this T cell receptor beta chain appeared once. The sample holds other DNA sequences that translate to the same CDR3. This sample is drawn from a study of blood T cell repertoires in COVID-19. The CDR3 has 12 residues. Between the trimmed V and J ends, which lost 2 bases and 3 bases, there was a span of 6 bases. The germline V gene has CDR1 SGHDT and CDR2 YYEEEE. As processed by the authors: How many nucleated cells were present was estimated from reference gene primer amplification. The assay was immunoSEQ multiplex PCR, and TCRdb's table has in-frame clones only and misses some. V, J and clone size were drawn from that table, and D and trimming were deduced from the DNA. The repertoire holds tens of thousands of clones, with about four fifths as singletons.

The rearrangement links TRBV5-6 to TRBJ2-7; maybe TRBD1 (6 bases). The TCR originated in a man aged 70 or older with acute or convalescent COVID-19. The sequenced material came from peripheral blood. This CDR3 reads CASSLQGYEQYF. CDR3 in DNA: TGTGCCAGCAGCTTACAGGGCTACGAGCAGTACTTC.